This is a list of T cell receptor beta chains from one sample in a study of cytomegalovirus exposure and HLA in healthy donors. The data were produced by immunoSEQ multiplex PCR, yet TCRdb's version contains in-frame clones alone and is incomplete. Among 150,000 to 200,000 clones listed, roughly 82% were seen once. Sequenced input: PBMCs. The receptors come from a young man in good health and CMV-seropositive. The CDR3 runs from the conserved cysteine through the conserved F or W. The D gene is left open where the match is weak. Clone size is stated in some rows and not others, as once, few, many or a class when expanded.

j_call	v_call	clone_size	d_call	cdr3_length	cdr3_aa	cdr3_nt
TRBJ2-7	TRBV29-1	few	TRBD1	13	CSVVLGQGSQQYF	TGCAGCGTTGTATTAGGACAGGGGAGTCAGCAGTACTTC
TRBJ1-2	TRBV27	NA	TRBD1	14	CASSLDRANYGYTF	TGTGCCAGCAGTTTGGACAGGGCTAACTATGGCTACACCTTC
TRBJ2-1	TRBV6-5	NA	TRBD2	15	CASSASLAGGYEQFF	TGTGCCAGCTCTGCTTCCTTAGCGGGAGGGTATGAGCAGTTCTTC
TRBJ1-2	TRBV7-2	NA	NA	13	CASSSNAGGGYTF	TGTGCCAGCAGCTCCAATGCGGGGGGTGGCTACACCTTC
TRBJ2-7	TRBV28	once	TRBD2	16	CASSSPPSGGAYEQYF	TGTGCCAGCAGTTCCCCCCCGAGCGGGGGGGCTTACGAGCAGTACTTC
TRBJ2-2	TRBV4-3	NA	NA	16	CASSQTPGPHTGELFF	TGCGCCAGCAGCCAAACGCCGGGTCCCCACACCGGGGAGCTGTTTTTT
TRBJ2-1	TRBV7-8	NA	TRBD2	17	CASSLGRGGRIINEQFF	TGTGCCAGCAGCTTAGGGCGGGGCGGGAGGATAATCAATGAGCAGTTCTTC
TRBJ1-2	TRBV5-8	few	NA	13	CASSLDSSYGYTF	TGTGCCAGCAGCTTGGACAGCTCCTATGGCTACACCTTC
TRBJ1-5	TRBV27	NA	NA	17	CASSLSTSTVGQGPQHF	TGTGCCAGCAGTTTATCCACATCGACAGTCGGGCAGGGGCCCCAGCATTTT
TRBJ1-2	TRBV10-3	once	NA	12	CAISPWTNGYTF	TGTGCCATCAGCCCGTGGACAAATGGCTACACCTTC
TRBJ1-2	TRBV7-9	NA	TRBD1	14	CASSPLDRARGYTF	TGTGCCAGCAGCCCGCTGGACAGGGCACGCGGCTACACCTTC
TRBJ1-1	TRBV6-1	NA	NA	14	CALGGVVSYTEAFF	TGTGCCTTGGGGGGGGTAGTGAGTTACACTGAAGCTTTCTTT
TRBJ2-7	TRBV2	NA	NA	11	CASSEQREQYF	TGTGCCAGCAGTGAGCAACGGGAGCAGTACTTC
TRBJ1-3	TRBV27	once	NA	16	CASSLSSVVSGNTIYF	TGTGCCAGCAGTTTATCCTCAGTCGTCTCGGGAAACACCATATATTTT
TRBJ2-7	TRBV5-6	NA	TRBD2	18	CASSALASLWGASYEQYF	TGTGCCAGCAGCGCACTAGCGAGCCTGTGGGGAGCGTCCTACGAGCAGTACTTC
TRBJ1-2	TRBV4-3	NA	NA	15	CASSQAVASRPGYTF	TGCGCCAGCAGCCAGGCGGTAGCCAGTCGCCCGGGCTACACCTTC
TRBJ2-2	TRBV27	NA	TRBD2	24	CASSLTGLIGLAGEGGRNTGELFF	TGTGCCAGCAGTTTGACTGGATTAATCGGACTAGCGGGAGAAGGGGGACGAAACACCGGGGAGCTGTTTTTT
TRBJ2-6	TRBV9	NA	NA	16	CASSPRISSGANVLTF	TGTGCCAGCAGCCCGAGGATCTCCTCTGGGGCCAACGTCCTGACTTTC
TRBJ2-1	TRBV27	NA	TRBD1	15	CASTRAGRTGNEQFF	TGTGCCAGCACCCGGGCTGGACGGACAGGAAATGAGCAGTTCTTC
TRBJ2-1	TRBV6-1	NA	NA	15	CASRESSEPYNEQFF	TGTGCCAGCAGGGAGTCTAGCGAGCCGTACAATGAGCAGTTCTTC
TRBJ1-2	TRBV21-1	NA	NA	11	CASSNSGGYTF	TGTGCCAGCAGCAATTCGGGAGGCTACACCTTC
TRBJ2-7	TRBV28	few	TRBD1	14	CASSITGTGAEQYF	TGTGCCAGCAGCATTACCGGGACAGGGGCCGAGCAGTACTTC
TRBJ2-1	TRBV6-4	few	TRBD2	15	CASSDETSGSNEQFF	TGTGCCAGCAGTGACGAGACTAGCGGGAGCAATGAGCAGTTCTTC
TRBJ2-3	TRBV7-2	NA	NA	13	CASSFTTADTQYF	TGTGCCAGCAGCTTCACTACCGCAGATACGCAGTATTTT
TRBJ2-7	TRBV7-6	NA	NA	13	CASSFPGDYEQYF	TGTGCCAGCAGCTTCCCAGGGGACTACGAGCAGTACTTC
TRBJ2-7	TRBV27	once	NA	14	CASSFLERTYEQYF	TGTGCCAGCAGTTTCCTGGAGCGTACCTACGAGCAGTACTTC
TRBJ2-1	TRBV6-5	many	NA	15	CASSFGSPSYNEQFF	TGTGCCAGCAGTTTCGGGAGCCCCTCCTACAATGAGCAGTTCTTC
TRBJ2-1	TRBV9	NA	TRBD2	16	CASSIIAGGPWNEQFF	TGTGCCAGCAGCATCATAGCGGGAGGGCCGTGGAATGAGCAGTTCTTC
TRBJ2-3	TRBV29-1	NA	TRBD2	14	CSVEPSGGTDTQYF	TGCAGCGTTGAACCCAGCGGGGGCACAGATACGCAGTATTTT
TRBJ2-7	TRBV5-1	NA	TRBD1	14	CASSRDRAGYEQYF	TGCGCCAGCAGCAGGGACAGAGCTGGCTACGAGCAGTACTTC
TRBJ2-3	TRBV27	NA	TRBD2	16	CASSLSSTSGRHTQYF	TGTGCCAGCAGTTTATCCTCGACTAGCGGGAGACATACGCAGTATTTT
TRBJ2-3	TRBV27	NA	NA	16	CASSSILSRGPDTQYF	TGTGCCAGCTCTTCCATTTTGAGTCGAGGTCCAGATACGCAGTATTTT
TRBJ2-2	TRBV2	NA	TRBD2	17	CASSGAASGMNTGELFF	TGTGCCAGCAGTGGAGCGGCTAGCGGGATGAACACCGGGGAGCTGTTTTTT
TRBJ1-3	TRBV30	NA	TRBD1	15	CAWKRGQGNGNTIYF	TGTGCCTGGAAAAGGGGACAGGGGAACGGAAACACCATATATTTT
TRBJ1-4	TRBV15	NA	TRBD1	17	CATSRNTGGHKGEKLFF	TGTGCCACCAGCCGTAATACAGGGGGTCATAAGGGTGAAAAACTGTTTTTT
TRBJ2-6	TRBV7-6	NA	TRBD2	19	CASSRTSGRGSGGANVLTF	TGTGCCAGCAGCAGGACTAGCGGGAGGGGTTCGGGTGGGGCCAACGTCCTGACTTTC
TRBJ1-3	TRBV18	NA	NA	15	CASSPGQGSGNTIYF	TGTGCCAGCTCACCAGGCCAGGGCTCTGGAAACACCATATATTTT
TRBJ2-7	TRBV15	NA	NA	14	CATRKAGSSYEQYF	TGTGCCACCAGAAAGGCGGGGTCGTCCTACGAGCAGTACTTC
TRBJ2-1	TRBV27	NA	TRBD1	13	CASSFDRDNEQFF	TGTGCCAGCAGTTTTGACAGGGACAATGAGCAGTTCTTC
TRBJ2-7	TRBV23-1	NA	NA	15	CASSQSRPGSYEQYF	TGCGCCAGCAGTCAATCAAGGCCAGGATCCTACGAGCAGTACTTC
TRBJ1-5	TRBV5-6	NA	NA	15	CASSLEPTSNQPQHF	TGTGCCAGCAGCTTGGAGCCCACTAGCAATCAGCCCCAGCATTTT
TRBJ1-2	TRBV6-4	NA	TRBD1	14	CASSRDSRNYGYTF	TGTGCCAGCAGTCGGGACAGCCGTAACTATGGCTACACCTTC
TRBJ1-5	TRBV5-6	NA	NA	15	CASSLSGGSNQPQHF	TGTGCCAGCAGCTTATCTGGGGGCAGCAATCAGCCCCAGCATTTT